This T cell receptor (beta chain) appears in the sequencing data of a study of blood T cell repertoires in COVID-19. After removal of 6 bases from V and 1 base from J, the junction contained 8 bases not matched to a gene. The CDR3 runs 16 residues. Germline V gene lookup returns CDR1 ENHRY and CDR2 SYGVKD. Profiled with immunoSEQ multiplex PCR; TCRdb holds only in-frame clones, not every one. The sample lists about 50,000 clones; about 90% were seen once. The chain couples TRBV10-3 to TRBJ2-1, with 8 positions matching TRBD2. Sequenced input: peripheral blood. The source of this sequence is a human donor in a cohort sampled during active COVID-19. DNA for the CDR3: TGTGCCATCAGCCCAAAATCGGGGGGGTCCTACAATGAGCAGTTCTTC. Encoded protein: CAISPKSGGSYNEQFF.